The 20 T cell receptor beta chains below come from one sample, sequenced in a study of STAT3 mutations in large granular lymphocyte leukemia. General study findings and limits: Every T-cell large granular lymphocyte leukemia patient had at least one immunodominant TCR beta clonotype.

Sequencing was performed with immunoSEQ multiplex PCR; in TCRdb, only in-frame clones are kept and a portion is missing. Of approximately 43,000 clones listed, around 80% were seen once; the top ten hold 0.43%. The antigens for these receptors are not known. Specimen: PBMCs. Receptors originate from a human donor with T large granular lymphocyte leukemia. Some clones in this sample may be carry-over from other donors' samples.

The DNA for the CDR3 is TGTGCCAGCAGCGTAGATGGCGGATTCGGGGGTCAGCCCCAGCATTTT. Amino acids: CASSVDGGFGGQPQHF. The chain employs TRBV9 and TRBJ1-5; weak D call: TRBD1 (5 bases). Germline V gives CDR1 SGDLS, CDR2 YYNGEE. Trimming cost V 0 bases and J 6 bases, with 16 bases left between them. The CDR3 covers 16 residues.

The chain links TRBV18 to TRBJ2-7; possible D gene TRBD2, 6 bases. V lost 3 bases, J lost 2 bases, and 14 bases lay in between. Germline V gene data show CDR1 as KGHSH and CDR2 as LQKENI. This CDR3 is 15 amino acids long. CDR3 nucleotide sequence: TGTGCCAGCTCACCCCAGGGCGGGGAACCCTACGAGCAGTACGTC. It is translated as CASSPQGGEPYEQYV.

This chain joins TRBV14 and TRBJ2-5; 8 nucleotides align to TRBD1. CDR1 SGHDN and CDR2 FVKESK come from the germline V gene. The length of the CDR3 is 15 residues. The V segment lost 1 base and the J segment 3 bases; nucleotides outside the gene matches: 4. CDR3 region: CASSQVDRAKETQYF. The CDR3 coding sequence is TGTGCCAGCAGCCAAGTGGACAGGGCCAAAGAGACCCAGTACTTC.

This clone has a single count. This chain connects TRBV9 to TRBJ1-2, with TRBD1 matching over 8 bases. Losses at the gene ends were 0 bases for V and 8 bases for J; bases not matched to a gene: 15. The CDR3 length is 17 residues. Germline lookup yields CDR1 SGDLS and CDR2 YYNGEE. The CDR3 DNA reads TGTGCCAGCAGCGTAGAAGCGCTGGACAGGGATTCCCTCGGCTACACCTTC. Encoded protein: CASSVEALDRDSLGYTF.

The chain uses TRBV5-5 and TRBJ1-4; D call uncertain. The CDR3 sequence is 17 residues long. The V and J ends lost 0 bases and 4 bases respectively, with 16 bases between them. CDR1 and CDR2 from the germline V gene are SGHKS and YYEKEE (reference sequence). CDR3 sequence (DNA): TGTGCCAGCAGCTTGGAATTTGCTAGCCAGATTAATGAAAAACTGTTTTTT. Protein product: CASSLEFASQINEKLFF.

A few counts support this clone. V gene TRBV4-3 combines with J gene TRBJ2-2, with 10 bases matching TRBD2. Germline V gives CDR1 LGHNA, CDR2 YSLEER. The CDR3 totals 16 residues. J lost 4 bases, V lost 0 bases, and 2 bases had no gene match. The CDR3 reads CASSQDLAGGTGELFF. CDR3 nucleotides: TGCGCCAGCAGCCAAGATTTAGCGGGGGGCACCGGGGAGCTGTTTTTT.

The genes are TRBV25-1 and TRBJ1-5; D is unresolved. Trimming stripped 3 bases from V and 0 bases from J, with 3 bases between. This CDR3 is built from 13 residues. Germline assignment: CDR1 MGHDK and CDR2 SYGVNS. The CDR3 DNA reads TGTGCCAGCAGTGAGTATAGCAATCAGCCCCAGCATTTT. It is translated as CASSEYSNQPQHF.

The chain uses TRBV6-5 and TRBJ2-6; D remains ambiguous. The germline V gene encodes CDR1 MNHEY and CDR2 SVGAGI. The V gene lost 5 bases and the J gene lost 4 bases, with 12 bases spanning the gap. The CDR3 runs to 15 residues. The CDR3 spells CASSTSLGGANVLTF. The CDR3 region has the DNA TGTGCCAGCAGTACTTCCCTGGGGGGGGCCAACGTCCTGACTTTC.

V is TRBV6-1 and J is TRBJ2-1, with 9 bases aligning to TRBD1. This CDR3 has 15 residues. Germline CDR1 and CDR2: MNHNS and SASEGT. V shed 4 bases, J shed 8 bases, and the junction held 9 bases outside the gene matches. The CDR3 here is CASSAGTGKTDEQFF. DNA of the CDR3: TGTGCCAGCAGTGCCGGGACAGGGAAAACGGATGAGCAGTTCTTC.

The chain has TRBV7-9 and TRBJ2-2; 9 nucleotides match TRBD1. Trimming took 6 bases from V and 5 from J; bases not matched to a gene: 13. The CDR3 has 17 residues. Germline CDR1 SEHNR, CDR2 FQNEAQ (reference sequence). The CDR3 is CASRLSPGQGGTGELFF. CDR3 nucleotides: TGTGCCAGCAGACTAAGCCCGGGACAGGGAGGAACCGGGGAGCTGTTTTTT.

A remark on this clone: One end of the junction is discordant with germline, which a read error may explain. The genes are TRBV27 and TRBJ1-4; D gene uncertain. CDR3 length equals 13 residues. The germline V gene has CDR1 MNHEY and CDR2 SMNVEV (reference sequence). Written as DNA, the CDR3 is TGTGACAGCAGTGACCGAACTAATGAAAAACTGTTTTTT. The encoded protein is CDSSDRTNEKLFF.

The chain employs TRBV4-2 and TRBJ2-5; D might be TRBD2 (6 bases). V was shortened by 4 bases and J by 5 bases, with 11 bases between the two germline ends. This CDR3 spans 13 amino acids. The germline V gene encodes CDR1 LGHNA and CDR2 YNFKEQ. CDR3 protein: CASSRGVEETQYF. CDR3 nucleotide sequence: TGTGCCAGCAGCCGCGGGGTTGAGGAGACCCAGTACTTC.

The DNA for the CDR3 is TGCAGTGCTAGAAAGTTCCCTGAAGCTTTCTTT. Amino acids: CSARKFPEAFF. The J gene is TRBJ1-1, the V gene TRBV20-1; no reliable D call. V lost 2 bases and J lost 6, with 7 bases in between. Germline loops: CDR1 DFQATT, CDR2 SNEGSKA (reference sequence). The CDR3 extends over 11 amino acids.

The chain has TRBV6-6 and TRBJ2-5, with 7 bases aligning to TRBD1. The J segment lost 4 bases and the V segment lost 4 bases, leaving 9 bases of the junction unmatched. Germline CDR1 and CDR2: MNHNY and SVGAGI (reference sequence). The CDR3 loop spans 15 amino acids. The CDR3 DNA sequence: TGTGCCAGCAGTTCAAGAACAGGGGCGGGAGAGACCCAGTACTTC. Translated: CASSSRTGAGETQYF.

The chain is built from TRBV19 and TRBJ1-1; D is unresolved. CDR3 length: 13 amino acids. In germline, CDR1 is LNHDA, CDR2 SQIVND (reference sequence). V dropped 2 bases and J dropped 3 bases, with 7 bases sitting between them. In DNA form, the CDR3 reads TGTGCCAGTAGTATACGAACGGACACTGAAGCTTTCTTT. Amino acid sequence: CASSIRTDTEAFF.

The J gene is TRBJ1-4, the V gene TRBV28; D gene uncertain. This CDR3 contains 18 residues. CDR1 is MDHEN, CDR2 SYDVKM, per germline. V was cut by 6 bases and J by 0 bases, with 20 bases left in between. The CDR3 nucleotides are TGTGCCAGCAGCGAAACAGAGGAACTTATTGCAACTAATGAAAAACTGTTTTTT. Translation: CASSETEELIATNEKLFF.

This sequence joins TRBV18 and TRBJ2-7; tentative D call: TRBD2 (5 bases). This CDR3 has 16 amino acids. V lost 2 bases, J lost 3 bases, and 17 bases lay in between. Germline lookup yields CDR1 KGHSH and CDR2 LQKENI. The CDR3 bases are TGTGCCAGCTCACCATGGGAGCTACTAAACCGCTACGAGCAGTACGTC. It codes for CASSPWELLNRYEQYV.

The genes are TRBV5-6 and TRBJ1-5; 9 bases agree with TRBD1. The V and J ends lost 3 bases and 2 bases, in that order; junction bases with no gene match: 6. The CDR3 sequence is 16 residues long. Germline assignment: CDR1 SGHDT and CDR2 YYEEEE. This CDR3 is CASSSGQGWGNQPQHF. Written as DNA, the CDR3 is TGTGCCAGCAGCTCGGGACAGGGATGGGGCAATCAGCCCCAGCATTTT.

The J gene is TRBJ1-2, the V gene TRBV5-1; no definite D call. CDR1 and CDR2 (germline): SGHRS, YFSETQ. There are 12 residues in the CDR3. V dropped 4 bases and J dropped 13 bases, with 17 bases sitting between them. The CDR3 sequence: CASSPSGWAGTF. CDR3 sequence (DNA): TGCGCCAGCAGCCCAAGTGGGTGGGCAGGCACCTTC. Supplemented by reference TRBV5-1 and TRBJ1-2, the full variable domain reads KAGVTQTPRYLIKTRGQQVTLSCSPISGHRSVSWYQQTPGQGLQFLFEYFSETQRNKGNFPGRFSGRQFSNSRSEMNVSTLELGDSALYLCASSPSGWAGTFGSGTRLTVV.

The chain joins TRBV5-6 to TRBJ2-7, with D possibly TRBD1 on 6 matching bases. This CDR3 is built from 14 residues. Germline CDR1 is SGHDT and CDR2 is YYEEEE. Trimming removed 2 bases from V and 6 bases from J, with 15 bases in between. Here the CDR3 reads CASSFPGVVSEQYF. CDR3 coding DNA: TGTGCCAGCAGCTTTCCAGGGGTCGTCAGCGAGCAGTACTTC.